This T cell receptor (beta chain) stems from a study of T cells in localized non-small cell lung cancer. This CDR3 has 14 amino acids. Germline lookup yields CDR1 LNHDA and CDR2 SQIVND (reference sequence). Trimming cost V 8 bases and J 4 bases, with 14 bases left between them. Data came from immunoSEQ multiplex PCR; TCRdb stores just in-frame clones and leaves some out. The table records 40,000 to 60,000 clones, around 87% of them present only once. The gene calls are TRBV19 and TRBJ2-2; D remains unclear. The sequenced sample was PBMCs, obtained before any cancer treatment. This receptor was taken from a female donor with stage II lung adenocarcinoma. In nucleotides, the CDR3 is TGTGCCAGTTACGACCGGCCAGCCACCGGGGAGCTGTTTTTT. This encodes CASYDRPATGELFF.